One sample yielded the 26 T cell receptor beta chains listed below, sequenced in a study of spatial heterogeneity in lung cancer. TCRdb called the 5' RACE reads again in MiXCR, with one record for every CDR3 protein. The sample yields roughly 15,000 distinct CDR3 sequences, 6.3% seen once. Time point described: blood at routine non-recurrence follow-up after resection. Sequenced material: PBMCs, taken at follow-up. These receptors came from a male donor with early-stage non-small cell lung cancer.

The sample holds a few counts of this clonotype. The V call is TRBV20-1, the J call TRBJ2-1, with a weak D call TRBD1 (7 bases). Germline V gene sequence: CDR1 DFQATT, CDR2 SNEGSKA (reference sequence). Trimming pared 5 bases from V and 4 bases from J, leaving 12 bases between. The CDR3 runs 13 residues. CDR3 coding DNA: TGCAGTGCTGGGCAGGGGGGTTACAATGAGCAGTTCTTC. Its translation: CSAGQGGYNEQFF.

There are many counts of this clonotype. This chain links TRBV4-3 with TRBJ1-1, with D perhaps TRBD1 (5 bases). There are 17 residues in the CDR3. Germline lookup yields CDR1 LGHNA and CDR2 YSLEER. V gave up 4 bases and J gave up 5 bases, with 23 bases separating them. The chain's CDR3 is CASSPVGGTVLATEAFF. CDR3 nucleotide sequence: TGCGCCAGCAGCCCGGTCGGCGGGACCGTGCTAGCGACTGAAGCTTTCTTT.

This clonotype was seen a few times. This chain joins TRBV7-9 and TRBJ2-7; 7 nucleotides align to TRBD1. The V and J ends lost 5 bases and 2 bases, in that order; junction bases with no gene match: 6. The germline V gene encodes CDR1 SEHNR and CDR2 FQNEAQ (reference sequence). This CDR3 spans 14 amino acids. This CDR3 is CASSPDTGAYEQYF. The CDR3 DNA is TGTGCCAGCAGCCCAGATACAGGGGCCTACGAGCAGTACTTC.

This clonotype was seen repeatedly, ten times or more. This sequence joins TRBV6-4 and TRBJ1-2; D not certain. This CDR3 has 14 residues. Germline V CDR1 and CDR2: MRHNA, SNTAGT. Trimming took 2 bases from V and 8 from J, leaving 15 bases between them. This CDR3 is CASSDSGLERGYTF. In DNA form, the CDR3 reads TGTGCCAGCAGTGACAGCGGGCTGGAGAGGGGCTACACCTTC.

By its share, this clonotype is large. The chain joins TRBV28 to TRBJ1-1; D is perhaps TRBD1 (6 bases). Trimming cost V 5 bases and J 0 bases, with 10 bases left between them. The V gene's germline CDR1 is MDHEN and CDR2 SYDVKM. The CDR3 consists of 14 residues. The CDR3 DNA reads TGTGCCAGCAGTCCCGACAGGATGAACACTGAAGCTTTCTTT. Translation: CASSPDRMNTEAFF.

This clonotype was observed at least ten times. This sequence joins TRBV20-1 and TRBJ2-3; the match to TRBD2 covers 10 bases. This CDR3 spans 14 amino acids. The germline V gene has CDR1 DFQATT and CDR2 SNEGSKA (reference sequence). V lost 6 bases, J lost 6 bases, and 9 bases stayed unmatched. The CDR3 coding sequence is TGCAGTGCCATTCGGACTAGCGGATCGGATACGCAGTATTTT. This codes for CSAIRTSGSDTQYF.

There are many counts of this clonotype. The J gene is TRBJ2-2, the V gene TRBV29-1; tentatively, D is TRBD2 (5 bases). The V gene's germline CDR1 is SQVTM and CDR2 ANQGSEA. The CDR3 runs 11 residues. V lost 6 bases to trimming and J lost 3 bases, with 5 bases between them. CDR3 sequence reads: CSVEDTGELFF. The CDR3 coding sequence is TGCAGCGTGGAGGACACCGGGGAGCTGTTTTTT.

This clonotype was observed at least ten times. This sequence joins TRBV7-2 and TRBJ2-5; TRBD2 matches at 7 bases. V shed 4 bases, J shed 1 base, and the junction held 6 bases outside the gene matches. The CDR3 has 15 residues. Germline CDR1 and CDR2: SGHTA and FQGNSA. As DNA, the CDR3 is TGTGCCAGCAGCTCCGGACTAGTCGTCCAAGAGACCCAGTACTTC. This translates into CASSSGLVVQETQYF.

This clonotype came up many times. The V and J genes are TRBV7-6 and TRBJ2-3; D is uncertain. In germline, CDR1 is SGHVS, CDR2 FNYEAQ. Trimming stripped 2 bases from V and 1 base from J, with 10 bases between. The CDR3 sequence is 15 residues long. The DNA of the CDR3 is TGTGCCAGCAGCTTAAGGCTAGGTGGCACAGATACGCAGTATTTT. Translating it yields CASSLRLGGTDTQYF. The full variable domain, in which reference TRBV7-6 and TRBJ2-3 provide the parts outside the CDR3, is GAGVSQSPRYKVTKRGQDVALRCDPISGHVSLYWYRQALGQGPEFLTYFNYEAQQDKSGLPNDRFSAERPEGSISTLTIQRTEQRDSAMYRCASSLRLGGTDTQYFGPGTRLTVL.

This clonotype was counted ten times or more. The chain combines TRBV28 with TRBJ1-1; no clear D. Germline V gene lookup returns CDR1 MDHEN and CDR2 SYDVKM. Trimming shortened V by 2 bases and J by 9 bases, and 10 bases separated the two germline ends. The CDR3 runs to 12 residues. In nucleotides, the CDR3 is TGTGCCAGCAGTTTAGTATCGGGTCAAGCTTTCTTT. This translates into CASSLVSGQAFF.

This clonotype was recorded at least ten times. The chain carries TRBV6-1 and TRBJ2-7; TRBD2 aligns across 7 bases. The CDR3 is 15 residues long. J gave up 3 bases and V 4 bases, and 9 bases lay outside the gene matches. From germline, CDR1 is MNHNS and CDR2 SASEGT. The CDR3 reads CASSAGGSGNYEQYF. CDR3 sequence (DNA): TGTGCCAGCAGTGCCGGGGGGAGCGGGAACTACGAGCAGTACTTC.

Ten or more counts support this clonotype. V is TRBV4-2 and J is TRBJ2-1; 7 bases are a match to TRBD2. Trimming removed 5 bases from V and 1 base from J; junction bases left unmatched: 2. This CDR3 spans 14 amino acids. Germline CDR1 and CDR2: LGHNA and YNFKEQ. The chain's CDR3 is CASSGGVSYNEQFF. CDR3 in DNA: TGTGCCAGCAGCGGGGGGGTTTCCTACAATGAGCAGTTCTTC.

The sample holds many counts of this clonotype. This chain connects TRBV21-1 to TRBJ2-7. TRBV21-1 is a documented pseudogene. This CDR3 spans 12 amino acids. The chain's CDR3 is CASRARHYEQYF. CDR3 sequence (DNA): TGTGCCAGTCGTGCCAGACACTACGAGCAGTACTTC.

This clonotype was observed at least ten times. CDR3: CSAFSSRWEGRRDTQYF. The CDR3, as DNA: TGCAGTGCCTTCTCTTCAAGGTGGGAGGGGCGAAGGGATACGCAGTATTTT. The chain carries TRBV20-1 and TRBJ2-3, with TRBD2 identical over 7 bases. After removal of 6 bases from V and 6 bases from J, the junction contained 21 bases not matched to a gene. The CDR3 contains 17 residues. The germline V gene encodes CDR1 DFQATT and CDR2 SNEGSKA (reference sequence).

This clonotype appeared many times. In nucleotides, the CDR3 is TGTGCCAGCAGCGGACGGGGGGGCCGCAATCAGCCCCAGCATTTT. This encodes CASSGRGGRNQPQHF. The genes are TRBV7-8 and TRBJ1-5; a weak D match, TRBD1 (6 bases). This CDR3 spans 15 amino acids. Germline lookup yields CDR1 SGHVS and CDR2 FQNEAQ. V dropped 5 bases and J dropped 2 bases, with 13 bases sitting between them.

The J gene is TRBJ2-7, the V gene TRBV20-1; 8 nucleotides align to TRBD1. J gave up 4 bases and V 4 bases, and 12 bases lay outside the gene matches. Germline V CDR1 and CDR2: DFQATT, SNEGSKA (reference sequence). This CDR3 comprises 15 residues. This CDR3 is CSANFWSGGTYEQYF. The CDR3 nucleotides read TGCAGTGCTAATTTTTGGTCAGGGGGCACGTACGAGCAGTACTTC.

There are many counts of this clonotype. V gene TRBV20-1 combines with J gene TRBJ2-1, with 11 bases matching TRBD2. Germline CDR1 reads DFQATT; CDR2 reads SNEGSKA (reference sequence). V lost 1 base, J lost 10 bases, and 6 bases stayed unmatched. CDR3 length equals 14 residues. The CDR3 region is CSARGPLAGGEQFF. CDR3 sequence (DNA): TGCAGTGCTAGAGGCCCCCTAGCGGGAGGAGAGCAGTTCTTC.

This clonotype showed up many times. The gene calls are TRBV20-1 and TRBJ1-1, with unresolved D. V lost 0 bases, J lost 4 bases, and 12 bases lay in between. CDR3 size: 14 residues. Germline values: CDR1 DFQATT, CDR2 SNEGSKA (reference sequence). CDR3 sequence reads: CSARDWAQGTEAFF. DNA of the CDR3: TGCAGTGCTAGAGATTGGGCCCAAGGCACTGAAGCTTTCTTT.

This clonotype is medium-sized. This chain uses TRBV6-5 with TRBJ2-7; 8 nucleotides match TRBD2. Germline CDR1 MNHEY, CDR2 SVGAGI. The CDR3 consists of 13 residues. Trimming took 5 bases from V and 6 from J; bases not matched to a gene: 6. The CDR3 DNA is TGTGCCAGCAGTCCCGGACTAGCTAGCGAGCAGTACTTC. Translating gives CASSPGLASEQYF.

This clonotype was seen many times. This sequence joins TRBV10-3 and TRBJ2-1; D is unclear. The germline gives CDR1 ENHRY, CDR2 SYGVKD. CDR3 size: 11 residues. Trimming stripped 0 bases from V and 7 bases from J, with 1 base between. The CDR3 region is CAISESNEQFF. The DNA of the CDR3 is TGTGCCATCAGTGAGTCAAATGAGCAGTTCTTC.

This clonotype was detected ten times or more. The rearrangement uses TRBV6-5 and TRBJ2-7; a possible D gene is TRBD2 (5 bases). The CDR3 covers 14 residues. Between the trimmed V and J ends, which lost 0 bases and 2 bases, there was a span of 8 bases. Germline CDR1 is MNHEY and CDR2 is SVGAGI. As DNA, the CDR3 is TGTGCCAGCAGTTACTCATACGGGACCTACGAGCAGTACTTC. Amino acids: CASSYSYGTYEQYF.

This clonotype was observed at least ten times. Relative to the germline gene, one junction end is altered; a read error may explain this. The rearrangement uses TRBV7-2 and TRBJ2-1; D gene unclear. The germline gives CDR1 SGHTA, CDR2 FQGNSA. The CDR3 is 11 amino acids. The CDR3 sequence: CASSGYDEQFF. The CDR3 DNA reads as TGTGCCAGCAGCGGCTACGATGAGCAGTTCTTC.

At least ten counts were recorded for this clonotype. The chain joins TRBV9 to TRBJ1-1, with a tentative D call TRBD1 (5 bases). Germline V gives CDR1 SGDLS, CDR2 YYNGEE. The CDR3 length is 14 residues. Trimming took 4 bases from V and 2 from J, leaving 12 bases between them. The CDR3 here is CASSSPGPNTEAFF. In DNA form, the CDR3 reads TGTGCCAGCAGCTCTCCAGGGCCCAACACTGAAGCTTTCTTT.

Ten or more counts support this clonotype. The gene calls are TRBV5-1 and TRBJ1-2, with D maybe TRBD1 (5 bases). The CDR3 is made up of 15 amino acids. The ends were cut back, 4 bases at V and 0 bases at J, with 13 bases in the middle. Germline CDR1 and CDR2: SGHRS and YFSETQ. In DNA form, the CDR3 reads TGCGCCAGCAGCCCGCTGGGGACCGCTAACTATGGCTACACCTTC. This translates into CASSPLGTANYGYTF. The whole variable domain, remainder taken from reference TRBV5-1 and TRBJ1-2, is KAGVTQTPRYLIKTRGQQVTLSCSPISGHRSVSWYQQTPGQGLQFLFEYFSETQRNKGNFPGRFSGRQFSNSRSEMNVSTLELGDSALYLCASSPLGTANYGYTFGSGTRLTVV.

The sample holds many counts of this clonotype. The chain is built from TRBV11-2 and TRBJ2-7; TRBD2 agrees at 8 bases. Unmatched junction bases numbered 12, after V lost 5 bases and J lost 6 bases. The CDR3 spans 15 residues. CDR1 and CDR2 (germline): SGHAT, FQNNGV. The CDR3 DNA sequence: TGTGCCAGCAGCCAAATCAGGCGGGGGGTTCGCGAGCAGTACTTC. Amino acid sequence: CASSQIRRGVREQYF.

This clonotype has ten or more counts. The gene calls are TRBV5-1 and TRBJ2-5; possibly TRBD2 for D (7 bases). This CDR3 spans 14 amino acids. Germline loops: CDR1 SGHRS, CDR2 YFSETQ. V shed 4 bases and J shed 1 base, with 11 bases lying between them. CDR3 bases: TGCGCCAGCAGCCCGGGGGGCTTCCAAGAGACCCAGTACTTC. Translation gives CASSPGGFQETQYF.